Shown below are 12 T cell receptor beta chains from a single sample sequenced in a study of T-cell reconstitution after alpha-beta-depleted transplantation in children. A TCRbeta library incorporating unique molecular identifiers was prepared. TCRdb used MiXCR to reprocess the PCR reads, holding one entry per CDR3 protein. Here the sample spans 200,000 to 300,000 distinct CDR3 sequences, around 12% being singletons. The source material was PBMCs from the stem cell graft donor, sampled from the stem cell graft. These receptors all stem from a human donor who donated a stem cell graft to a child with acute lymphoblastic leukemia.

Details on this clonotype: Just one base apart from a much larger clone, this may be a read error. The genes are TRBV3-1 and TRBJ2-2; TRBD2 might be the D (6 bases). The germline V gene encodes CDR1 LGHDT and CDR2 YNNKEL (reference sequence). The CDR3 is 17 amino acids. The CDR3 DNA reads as TGTGCCTGCAGCCTGCGGGACTCGGGGAAAAGGGCCGGGGAGCTGTTTTTT. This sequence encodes CACSLRDSGKRAGELFF. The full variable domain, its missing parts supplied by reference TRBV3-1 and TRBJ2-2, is DTAVSQTPKYLVTQMGNDKSIKCEQNLGHDTMYWYKQDSKKFLKIMFSYNNKELIINETVPNRFSPKSPDKAHLNLHINSLELGDSAVYFCACSLRDSGKRAGELFFGEGSRLTVL.

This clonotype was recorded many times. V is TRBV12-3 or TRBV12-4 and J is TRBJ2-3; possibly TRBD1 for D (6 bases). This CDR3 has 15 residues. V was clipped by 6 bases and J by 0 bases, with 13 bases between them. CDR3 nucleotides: TGTGCCAGCAGCCCTGACAGGAGGAGCACAGATACGCAGTATTTT. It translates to CASSPDRRSTDTQYF.

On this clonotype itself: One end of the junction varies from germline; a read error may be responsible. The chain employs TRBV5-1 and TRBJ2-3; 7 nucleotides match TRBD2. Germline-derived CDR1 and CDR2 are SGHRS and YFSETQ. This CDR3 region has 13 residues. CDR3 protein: CTSTGGPTDTQYF. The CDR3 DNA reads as TGCACCAGTACGGGGGGACCCACTGATACGCAGTATTTT.

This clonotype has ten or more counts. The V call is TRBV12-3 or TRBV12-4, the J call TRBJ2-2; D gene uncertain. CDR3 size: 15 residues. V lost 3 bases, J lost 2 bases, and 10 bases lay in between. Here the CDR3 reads CASSLVAANTGELFF. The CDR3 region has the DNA TGTGCCAGCAGTTTGGTCGCGGCAAACACCGGGGAGCTGTTTTTT.

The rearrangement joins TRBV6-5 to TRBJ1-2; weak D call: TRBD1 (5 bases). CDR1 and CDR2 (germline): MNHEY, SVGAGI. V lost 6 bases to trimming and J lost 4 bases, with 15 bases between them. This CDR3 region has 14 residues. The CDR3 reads CASRSQGTAYGYTF. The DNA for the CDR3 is TGTGCCAGCAGGAGCCAAGGGACGGCCTATGGCTACACCTTC.

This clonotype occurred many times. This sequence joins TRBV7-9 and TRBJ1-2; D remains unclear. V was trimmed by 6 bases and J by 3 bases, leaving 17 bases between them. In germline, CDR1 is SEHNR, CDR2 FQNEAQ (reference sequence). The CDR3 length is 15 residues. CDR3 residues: CASRPSTRPHYGYTF. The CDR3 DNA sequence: TGTGCCAGCAGACCCTCTACACGGCCTCACTATGGCTACACCTTC.

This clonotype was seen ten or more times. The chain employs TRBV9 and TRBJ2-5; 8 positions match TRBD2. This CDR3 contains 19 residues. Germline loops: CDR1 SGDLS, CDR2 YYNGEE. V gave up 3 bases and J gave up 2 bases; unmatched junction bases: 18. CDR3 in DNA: TGTGCCAGCAGCGGCGGGGCAAGCGGGGGCCGACTATCACAAGAGACCCAGTACTTC. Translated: CASSGGASGGRLSQETQYF.

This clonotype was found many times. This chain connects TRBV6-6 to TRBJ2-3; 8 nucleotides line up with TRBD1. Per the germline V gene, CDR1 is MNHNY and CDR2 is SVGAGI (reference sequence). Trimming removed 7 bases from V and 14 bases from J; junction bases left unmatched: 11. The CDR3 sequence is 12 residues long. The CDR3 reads CASTKGQGWSYF. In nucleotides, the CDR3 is TGTGCCAGCACCAAAGGACAGGGTTGGTCGTATTTT.

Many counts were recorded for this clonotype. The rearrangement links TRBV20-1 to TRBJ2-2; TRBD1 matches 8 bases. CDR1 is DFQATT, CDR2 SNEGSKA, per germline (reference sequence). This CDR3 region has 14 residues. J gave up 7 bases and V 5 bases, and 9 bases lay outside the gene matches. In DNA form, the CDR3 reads TGCAGTGCTCATCCAGGGGGCGCGGGCGGGGAGCTGTTTTTT. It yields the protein CSAHPGGAGGELFF.

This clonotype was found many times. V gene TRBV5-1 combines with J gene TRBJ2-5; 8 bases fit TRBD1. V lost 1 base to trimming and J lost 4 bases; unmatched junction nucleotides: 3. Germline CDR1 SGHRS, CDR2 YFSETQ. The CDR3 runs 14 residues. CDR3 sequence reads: CASSLPGGRETQYF. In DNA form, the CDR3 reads TGCGCCAGCAGCTTGCCAGGGGGCCGAGAGACCCAGTACTTC. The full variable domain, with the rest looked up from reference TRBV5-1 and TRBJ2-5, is KAGVTQTPRYLIKTRGQQVTLSCSPISGHRSVSWYQQTPGQGLQFLFEYFSETQRNKGNFPGRFSGRQFSNSRSEMNVSTLELGDSALYLCASSLPGGRETQYFGPGTRLLVL.

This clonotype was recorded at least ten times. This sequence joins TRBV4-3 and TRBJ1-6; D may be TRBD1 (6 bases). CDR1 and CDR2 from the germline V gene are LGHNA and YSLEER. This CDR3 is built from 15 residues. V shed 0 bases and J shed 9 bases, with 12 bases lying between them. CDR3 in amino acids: CASSQDLGTSSPLHF. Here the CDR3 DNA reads TGCGCCAGCAGCCAAGATCTCGGGACAAGTTCACCCCTCCACTTT.

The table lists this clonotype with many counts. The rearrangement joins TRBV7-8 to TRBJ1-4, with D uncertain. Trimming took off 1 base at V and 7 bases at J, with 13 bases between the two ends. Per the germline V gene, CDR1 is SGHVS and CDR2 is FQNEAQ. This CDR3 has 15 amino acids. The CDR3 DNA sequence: TGTGCCAGCAGCTTAGAGGGCCCCGGAGGTGAAAAACTGTTTTTT. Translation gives CASSLEGPGGEKLFF.